These T cell receptor beta chains were read from a single sample in a study of blood T cell repertoires in COVID-19. Produced via immunoSEQ multiplex PCR; TCRdb's table is partial and in-frame only. The data hold a few hundred thousand clones, with about 90% observed a single time. The specimen was PBMCs or T cells enriched from blood (not recorded which). The receptors here all came from a woman between 45 and 65 years old who had been exposed to COVID-19. Each CDR3 is given without its conserved first and last residue.

TRBJ2-2 9 TRBV7-8 ASEERGRLF
TRBJ1-2 13 TRBV4-2 ASSQERTAGYGYT
TRBJ1-2 14 TRBV19 ASSRRGDILNYGYT
TRBJ1-3 11 TRBV19 ASSGTAGNTIY
TRBJ1-5 12 TRBV28 ASSPLNSNQPQH
TRBJ1-2 11 TRBV20-1 SASPTGSYGYT
TRBJ2-7 14 TRBV21-1 ASSKTPGQGPYEQY
TRBJ2-2 11 TRBV28 ASNGANTGELF
TRBJ2-2 13 TRBV7-9 ASSAQLARSGELF
TRBJ2-1 13 TRBV27 ASSLGTGGRNEQF
TRBJ1-4 13 TRBV4-1 ASSQARGTNEKLF
TRBJ2-2 12 TRBV2 ASSERRGTGELF
TRBJ1-2 11 TRBV18 ASSVDRNYGYT
TRBJ2-3 12 TRBV5-5 ASSYEQGSDTQY
TRBJ1-5 13 TRBV4-1 ASSQDRGVGQPQH
TRBJ2-3 11 TRBV2 ASSTGSTDTQY
TRBJ2-1 13 TRBV10-3 AIRELAGGRYEQF
TRBJ1-5 10 TRBV19 ASRGPVKPQH
TRBJ2-4 15 TRBV5-6 ASSLARDNLAKNIQY
TRBJ2-2 13 TRBV10-3 AISRTGIGTGELF
TRBJ2-7 13 TRBV24-1 ATSGGPASSYEQY
TRBJ2-1 8 TRBV10-3 ASSGEGQF
TRBJ2-7 14 TRBV5-1 ASSREGTGESYEQY
TRBJ2-3 14 TRBV7-2 ASSLQSSASTDTQY
TRBJ2-5 12 TRBV6-5 ASSRPAEVETQY
TRBJ2-3 13 TRBV5-4 ASSSGQGSTDTQY
TRBJ1-2 13 TRBV7-8 ASSLGGWGNYGYT
TRBJ1-1 12 TRBV3-1/TRBV3-2 ASRQQGGDTEAF
TRBJ1-4 13 TRBV7-2 ASSPGGGVYEKLF
TRBJ1-1 12 TRBV18 ASSPGQGGIEAF
TRBJ2-1 16 TRBV27 ASSLTVPGGSFYNEQF
TRBJ1-1 12 TRBV16 ASSAMGQITEAF
TRBJ2-1 12 TRBV5-1 ASSSPDGDNEQF
TRBJ1-4 16 TRBV4-1 ASSPHLGQGFANEKLF
TRBJ1-3 13 TRBV9 ASSVDRGGGNTIY
TRBJ2-3 13 TRBV11-2 ASTDRGPGADTQY
TRBJ2-3 14 TRBV11-2 ASSLGGGWAADTQY
TRBJ1-2 12 TRBV5-6 ASSVPQGTNGYT
TRBJ1-2 11 TRBV12-5 ASGLGTAYGYT
TRBJ2-7 9 TRBV12-3/TRBV12-4 ASSLLGEQY
TRBJ2-5 14 TRBV4-1 ASSPQGTRVRETQY
TRBJ1-2 11 TRBV5-1 ASSLDRGPGYT
TRBJ1-1 11 TRBV7-2 ASSTRDRLGAF
TRBJ1-5 13 TRBV19 ASRSGVLSPQPQH
TRBJ2-3 13 TRBV27 ASRTGTPSADTQY
TRBJ1-2 12 TRBV4-2 ASSPERANYGYT
TRBJ1-2 11 TRBV25-1 ASSGGQGLGYT
TRBJ2-2 9 TRBV28 ASQVAGELF
TRBJ1-2 12 TRBV5-1 ASSLSPYSYGYT
TRBJ2-1 14 TRBV6-5 ASSYSMAGVSNEQF
TRBJ2-5 13 TRBV5-1 ASSSEQTGLETQY
TRBJ1-4 13 TRBV7-9 ASSSILATNEKLF
TRBJ2-6 13 TRBV6-5 ASSHMSSGANVLT
TRBJ2-1 11 TRBV19 ASSIYKNNEQF
TRBJ2-1 14 TRBV19 ASSVLAGAKRYEQF
TRBJ1-4 12 TRBV5-1 ASSQDPGSGKLF
TRBJ1-2 12 TRBV2 ASTGRQGNYGYT